The T cell receptor (beta chain) described here comes from a study of early T cells in non-severe SARS-CoV-2 infection. Trimming pared 3 bases from V and 1 base from J, leaving 7 bases between. The CDR3 sequence is 14 residues long. TCRdb processed the 5' RACE reads anew with MiXCR; each CDR3 protein has one entry. The data contain roughly 56,000 distinct CDR3 sequences, about 11% of them singletons. This sequence was found in an adult who was a healthcare worker with PCR-confirmed SARS-CoV-2 infection or an uninfected control (not recorded which). The chain uses TRBV12-3 or TRBV12-4 and TRBJ2-4, with D possibly being TRBD1 (6 bases). Sequencing input: whole blood. CDR3 nucleotide sequence: TGTGCCAGCAGTTTCAGGGGCGCCAAAAACATTCAGTACTTC. Translated, it gives CASSFRGAKNIQYF.